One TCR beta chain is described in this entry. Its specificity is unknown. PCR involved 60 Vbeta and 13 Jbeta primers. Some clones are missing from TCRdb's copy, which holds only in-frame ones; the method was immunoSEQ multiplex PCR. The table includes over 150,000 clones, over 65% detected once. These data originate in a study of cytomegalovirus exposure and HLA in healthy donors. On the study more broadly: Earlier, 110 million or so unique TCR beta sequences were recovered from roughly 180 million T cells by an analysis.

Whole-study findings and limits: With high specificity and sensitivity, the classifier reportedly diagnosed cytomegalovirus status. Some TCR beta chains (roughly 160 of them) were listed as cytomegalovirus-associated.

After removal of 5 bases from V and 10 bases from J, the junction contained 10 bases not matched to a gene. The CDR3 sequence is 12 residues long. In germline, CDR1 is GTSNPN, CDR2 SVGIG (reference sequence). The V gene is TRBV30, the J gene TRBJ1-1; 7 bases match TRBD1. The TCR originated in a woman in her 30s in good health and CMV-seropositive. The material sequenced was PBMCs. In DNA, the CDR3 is TGTGCCTGGGAGAGACAGGGACATGGAGCTTTCTTT. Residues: CAWERQGHGAFF.